Listed below are T cell receptor beta chains from one sample, sequenced in a study of T cells in Graves' hyperthyroidism and ophthalmopathy. TCRdb called the multiplex PCR reads again in MiXCR, with one record for every CDR3 protein. The repertoire holds roughly 400,000 distinct CDR3 sequences, with roughly 25% as singletons. Sequencing used blood. The receptors were gathered from a man aged 50 to 59 with Graves' hyperthyroidism. Each CDR3 is given with its conserved first and last residue. Each record gives: J gene, V gene, D gene, CDR3 length, clone size, CDR3 protein, CDR3 DNA. The D gene is left open where the match is weak. Clone sizes are given selectively: once, few, many, or a class where the clone is expanded.

>TRBJ2-1|TRBV29-1|-|13|-
CSVRSPRWDEQFF
TGCAGCGTTCGATCGCCCCGTTGGGATGAGCAGTTCTTC
>TRBJ1-1|TRBV7-8|-|12|few
CASSLVKEKAFF
TGTGCCAGCAGCTTAGTAAAGGAAAAAGCTTTCTTT
>TRBJ1-6|TRBV6-5|TRBD1|18|-
CASSLVFVEEQGASPLHF
TGTGCCAGCAGTTTAGTATTCGTGGAGGAACAGGGGGCCTCACCCCTCCACTTT
>TRBJ2-2|TRBV28|TRBD1|17|-
CASYTGTGNANTGELFF
TGTGCCAGTTATACCGGGACAGGGAACGCGAACACCGGGGAGCTGTTTTTT
>TRBJ1-1|TRBV27|TRBD1|17|few
CASSLWSGSDRGTKAFF
TGTGCCAGCAGTTTATGGTCTGGTAGTGACAGGGGCACTAAAGCTTTCTTT
>TRBJ2-7|TRBV6-1|-|11|many
CASKVLGEQYF
TGTGCCAGCAAGGTTCTGGGTGAGCAGTACTTC
>TRBJ1-4|TRBV2|-|15|few
CASSEAAGAREKLFF
TGTGCCAGCAGTGAAGCAGCGGGGGCGCGGGAAAAACTGTTTTTT
>TRBJ2-7|TRBV10-3|-|17|-
CAISERTTEIRASEQYF
TGTGCCATCAGTGAGAGGACAACTGAAATTCGTGCCTCCGAGCAGTACTTC
>TRBJ2-3|TRBV19|TRBD1|16|once
CASSAGTGVSTDTQYF
TGTGCCAGTAGTGCCGGGACAGGGGTAAGCACAGATACGCAGTATTTT
>TRBJ1-1|TRBV7-9|TRBD1|14|few
CASTQDRGHTEAFF
TGTGCCAGCACCCAAGACAGGGGGCACACTGAAGCTTTCTTT
>TRBJ1-2|TRBV9|-|14|-
CASSAQGQNSGYTF
TGTGCCAGCAGCGCCCAAGGACAGAACTCTGGCTACACCTTC
>TRBJ1-1|TRBV11-2|-|11|many
CASSQGGEAFF
TGTGCCAGCAGCCAAGGAGGTGAAGCTTTCTTT
>TRBJ2-7|TRBV20-1|TRBD2|14|-
CSATLAGGGFGQYF
TGCAGTGCTACACTAGCGGGAGGGGGTTTTGGGCAGTACTTC
>TRBJ2-7|TRBV12-3/TRBV12-4|TRBD2|16|-
CASSSNLGGRFSEQYF
TGTGCCAGCAGTTCCAACCTTGGCGGGAGGTTTTCCGAGCAGTACTTC
>TRBJ2-7|TRBV3-1|TRBD2|13|-
CASTSGRAGEQYF
TGTGCCAGCACTAGCGGGAGGGCGGGCGAGCAGTACTTC
>TRBJ1-2|TRBV27|-|14|-
CASRTGSQWAGYTF
TGTGCCAGCAGAACCGGGTCCCAGTGGGCTGGCTACACCTTC
>TRBJ2-1|TRBV24-1|-|11|-
CATATRNEQFF
TGTGCCACCGCTACGCGGAATGAGCAGTTCTTC
>TRBJ2-7|TRBV28|-|13|-
CASSLASPYEQYF
TGTGCCAGCAGTTTAGCTAGCCCCTACGAGCAGTACTTC
>TRBJ1-5|TRBV10-2|-|16|-
CASSEGHRVRYQPQHF
TGCGCCAGCAGTGAGGGCCACAGGGTACGGTATCAGCCCCAGCATTTT
>TRBJ2-7|TRBV29-1|-|13|-
CSVDRQNSHEQYF
TGCAGCGTTGACAGACAAAACTCTCACGAGCAGTACTTC
>TRBJ2-1|TRBV5-5|TRBD2|15|-
CASSLELAGSYEQFF
TGTGCCAGCAGCTTGGAGCTAGCGGGTAGCTATGAGCAGTTCTTC
>TRBJ1-5|TRBV19|-|15|-
CASSLTWTGNQPQHF
TGTGCCAGTAGCCTGACCTGGACAGGCAATCAGCCCCAGCATTTT
>TRBJ2-7|TRBV7-9|-|13|many
CASSLSRGHEQYF
TGTGCCAGCAGCTTATCCAGGGGCCACGAGCAGTACTTC
>TRBJ2-5|TRBV7-6|-|14|many
CASSLDGVGETQYF
TGTGCCAGCAGCTTAGACGGGGTCGGGGAGACCCAGTACTTC
>TRBJ2-2|TRBV10-3|-|15|-
CAISESIEGAGELFF
TGTGCCATCAGTGAGTCGATAGAAGGGGCCGGGGAGCTGTTTTTT
>TRBJ2-7|TRBV5-6|-|14|-
CASSFGTGRCEQYF
TGTGCCAGCAGCTTCGGGACGGGGAGATGCGAGCAGTACTTC
>TRBJ2-7|TRBV7-2|-|13|-
CASQGTRVYEQYF
TGTGCCAGTCAGGGAACCAGAGTCTACGAGCAGTACTTC
>TRBJ2-3|TRBV6-1|TRBD1|15|-
CASSLTGQGAHTQYF
TGTGCCAGCAGTCTGACCGGACAGGGGGCGCATACGCAGTATTTT
>TRBJ2-7|TRBV28|-|13|-
CASSAGGRHEQYF
TGTGCCAGCTCTGCTGGAGGGAGGCACGAGCAGTACTTC
>TRBJ1-2|TRBV29-1|-|12|-
CSANRDSHGYTF
TGCAGCGCCAACAGGGATTCTCATGGCTACACCTTC
>TRBJ2-2|TRBV4-1|-|15|once
CASSQGPTDTGELFF
TGCGCCAGCAGCCAAGGTCCGACAGACACCGGGGAGCTGTTTTTT
>TRBJ2-1|TRBV27|TRBD2|16|few
CASRTFTGTNYNEQFF
TGTGCCAGCAGAACATTCACCGGGACTAACTACAATGAGCAGTTCTTC
>TRBJ2-1|TRBV20-1|TRBD2|17|few
CSASSPTSGSSYNEQFF
TGCAGTGCTAGTAGCCCGACTAGCGGGAGCTCCTACAATGAGCAGTTCTTC
>TRBJ1-1|TRBV3-1|-|13|many
CASSQQVSTEAFF
TGTGCCAGCAGCCAGCAAGTAAGCACTGAAGCTTTCTTT
>TRBJ2-5|TRBV20-1|-|15|-
CSARRPGRRQETQYF
TGCAGTGCTAGGCGTCCCGGCAGGCGCCAAGAGACCCAGTACTTC
>TRBJ2-4|TRBV27|TRBD2|15|-
CASSSRLAGGRSQYF
TGTGCCAGCAGTTCCAGACTAGCGGGGGGACGCAGTCAGTACTTC
>TRBJ2-5|TRBV5-1|-|13|-
CASSLDRPETQYF
TGCGCCAGCAGCTTGGATAGGCCAGAGACCCAGTACTTC
>TRBJ2-2|TRBV11-3|-|12|once
CASTVFGGELFF
TGTGCCAGCACCGTCTTCGGCGGGGAGCTGTTTTTT
>TRBJ1-1|TRBV4-1|TRBD1|18|few
CASSQAWQGAFRDTEAFF
TGCGCCAGCAGCCAAGCATGGCAGGGGGCGTTCCGGGACACTGAAGCTTTCTTT
>TRBJ2-7|TRBV19|-|15|-
CASSIDATATYEQYF
TGTGCCAGTAGTATTGACGCGACAGCAACCTACGAGCAGTACTTC
>TRBJ1-5|TRBV19|TRBD1|14|-
CASSLRQGDQPQHF
TGTGCCAGTAGCCTCCGACAGGGGGATCAGCCCCAGCATTTT
>TRBJ2-1|TRBV20-1|TRBD2|15|few
CSAGSTSGFYNEQFF
TGCAGTGCTGGGTCGACTAGCGGATTTTACAATGAGCAGTTCTTC
>TRBJ1-1|TRBV3-1|-|16|-
CASSPRTSGRNTEAFF
TGTGCCAGCAGCCCCCGGACAAGTGGGCGGAACACTGAAGCTTTCTTT
>TRBJ1-2|TRBV19|-|11|-
CASSNGYGYTF
TGTGCCAGTAGTAACGGCTATGGCTACACCTTC
>TRBJ2-3|TRBV6-6|TRBD2|16|many
CASSYAGTSDTDTQYF
TGTGCCAGCAGTTACGCCGGGACTAGCGACACAGATACGCAGTATTTT
>TRBJ1-2|TRBV4-1|-|14|-
CASSQGPLGYGYTF
TGCGCCAGCAGCCAAGGGCCCTTGGGGTATGGCTACACCTTC
>TRBJ1-1|TRBV12-3/TRBV12-4|-|11|few
CASGPNTEAFF
TGTGCCAGCGGTCCGAACACTGAAGCTTTCTTT
>TRBJ2-1|TRBV7-2|TRBD2|15|many
CASTKGLAGGNEQFF
TGTGCCAGCACCAAAGGACTAGCGGGAGGCAATGAGCAGTTCTTC
>TRBJ2-7|TRBV27|-|15|few
CASPTGTLGAYEQYF
TGTGCCAGTCCCACGGGGACCTTAGGGGCCTACGAGCAGTACTTC
>TRBJ2-2|TRBV24-1|-|15|few
CATSGKGGVTGELFF
TGTGCCACCAGTGGGAAGGGGGGTGTCACCGGGGAGCTGTTTTTT
>TRBJ1-5|TRBV27|-|13|-
CASSFRVYQPQHF
TGTGCCAGCAGTTTCAGGGTATATCAGCCCCAGCATTTT
>TRBJ2-7|TRBV3-1|-|15|many
CASSQDVGVYYEQYF
TGTGCCAGCAGCCAAGATGTGGGAGTCTACTACGAGCAGTACTTC
>TRBJ2-5|TRBV11-2|-|17|-
CASSLGSGWTYQETQYF
TGTGCCAGCAGCTTAGGGTCAGGGTGGACGTACCAAGAGACCCAGTACTTC
>TRBJ2-3|TRBV28|-|11|many
CASSSQDTQYF
TGTGCCAGCAGCTCTCAAGATACGCAGTATTTT